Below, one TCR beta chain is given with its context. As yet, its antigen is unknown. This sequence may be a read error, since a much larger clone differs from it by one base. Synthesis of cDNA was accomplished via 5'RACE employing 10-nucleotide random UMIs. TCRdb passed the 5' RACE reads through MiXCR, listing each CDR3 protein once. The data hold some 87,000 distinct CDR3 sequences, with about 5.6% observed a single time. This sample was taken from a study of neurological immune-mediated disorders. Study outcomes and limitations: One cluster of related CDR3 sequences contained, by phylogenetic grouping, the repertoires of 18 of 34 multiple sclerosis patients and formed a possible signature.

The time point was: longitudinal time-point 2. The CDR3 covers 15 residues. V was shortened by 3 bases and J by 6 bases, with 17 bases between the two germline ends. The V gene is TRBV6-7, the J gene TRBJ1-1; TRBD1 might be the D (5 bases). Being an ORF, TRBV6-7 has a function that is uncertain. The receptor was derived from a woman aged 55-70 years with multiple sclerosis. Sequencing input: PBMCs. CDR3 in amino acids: CASSYWGKPVAEAFF. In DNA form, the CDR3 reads TGTGCCAGCAGTTATTGGGGGAAACCTGTGGCTGAAGCTTTCTTT.